This record covers a single T cell receptor (beta chain). What it recognizes is unknown. The CDR3 spans 16 residues. V was cut by 0 bases and J by 6 bases, with 15 bases left in between. The germline gives CDR1 SGHDN, CDR2 FVKESK. The sample originates from a study of shared clonotypes between healthy human individuals. Findings and caveats of the study: Sampling included only blood; tissue repertoires likely differ. Non-shared clonotypes had lower generation probabilities than clonotypes shared by all four sorted-subset donors.

Terminally differentiated effector memory CD45RA+ cells were excluded from the naive CD8 cells, which were CD45RO-negative and positively selected for CCR7. Each donor was a Caucasian adult residing in Nashville, Tennessee. TCRdb's copy holds only in-frame clones and misses some; the assay was immunoSEQ multiplex PCR. The table has under 700,000 clones, about 95% seen once. This receptor was obtained from a woman aged 25 to 39 in good health. The chain links TRBV14 to TRBJ2-1, with D tentatively TRBD1 or TRBD2 (5 bases each). The specimen was naive CD8+ T cells sorted from blood. DNA of the CDR3: TGTGCCAGCAGCCAAGATATACGCCGGGGCATCAATGAGCAGTTCTTC. Protein: CASSQDIRRGINEQFF.